Following are 17 T cell receptor beta chains from one sample sequenced in a study of cytomegalovirus exposure and HLA in healthy donors (dated by TCRdb to 2016 to 2017). The library came from the immunoSEQ multiplex PCR assay. TCRdb carries this immuneACCESS record with in-frame sequences only. Its versions omit some clonotypes, under half of them owing to an unresolved V gene in the studies checked, with the rest unexplained. The sample table lists 55,000 to 80,000 clones, approximately 96% of them with a count of one. The ten largest make up approximately 3.5% of the sample. The sequenced material came from PBMCs. All receptors derive from a man between 18 and 29 years old in good health and CMV-seronegative.

V is TRBV2 and J is TRBJ2-5, with 9 bases fitting TRBD1. Trimming at V came to 8 bases and at J to 11 bases, leaving 18 bases not matched to a gene. Germline V gives CDR1 SNHLY, CDR2 FYNNEI. The CDR3 is made up of 15 amino acids. CDR3 region: CASGKLGQGTYGQYF. In DNA, the CDR3 is TGTGCCAGCGGAAAACTGGGACAGGGAACCTACGGGCAGTACTTC. The full variable domain, in which reference TRBV2 and TRBJ2-5 provide the parts outside the CDR3, is EPEVTQTPSHQVTQMGQEVILRCVPISNHLYFYWYRQILGQKVEFLVSFYNNEISEKSEIFDDQFSVERPDGSNFTLKIRSTKLEDSAMYFCASGKLGQGTYGQYFGPGTRLLVL.

V and J are TRBV28 and TRBJ2-2; 8 nucleotides line up with TRBD1. Per the germline V gene, CDR1 is MDHEN and CDR2 is SYDVKM. This CDR3 is 18 amino acids long. V shed 5 bases and J 3 bases; nucleotides not matched to a gene: 14. The CDR3 nucleotides read TGTGCCAGCAGTCCCGGACTGCCGGGACAGGTCCACACCGGGGAGCTGTTTTTT. Protein sequence: CASSPGLPGQVHTGELFF.

This chain joins TRBV2 and TRBJ2-3; a weak D match, TRBD1 (5 bases). The CDR3 has 15 residues. Germline V gene lookup returns CDR1 SNHLY and CDR2 FYNNEI. Between the trimmed V and J ends, which lost 2 bases and 7 bases, there was a span of 16 bases. The CDR3 reads CASSEIIGDSNTQYF. CDR3 coding DNA: TGTGCCAGCAGTGAAATTATAGGGGATTCGAATACGCAGTATTTT.

The chain couples TRBV19 to TRBJ2-1; TRBD2 matches 8 bases. V shed 5 bases and J 6 bases; nucleotides not matched to a gene: 9. The CDR3 sequence is 15 residues long. In germline, CDR1 is LNHDA, CDR2 SQIVND (reference sequence). The CDR3 region has the DNA TGTGCCAGTAGTCTACTGCGGGGGGTGTTCAATGAGCAGTTCTTC. Amino acid sequence: CASSLLRGVFNEQFF.

The chain employs TRBV6-5 and TRBJ1-1, with D tentatively TRBD1 (5 bases). The CDR3 has 12 residues. Germline-derived CDR1 and CDR2 are MNHEY and SVGAGI. Between the trimmed V and J ends, which lost 6 bases and 4 bases, there was a span of 9 bases. CDR3: CASRGLITEAFF. DNA of the CDR3: TGTGCCAGCAGGGGACTTATCACTGAAGCTTTCTTT.

The V and J genes are TRBV12-5 and TRBJ2-2, with 10 bases that match TRBD1. V was pared by 3 bases and J by 4 bases, with 8 bases of the junction left unmatched. The CDR3 contains 17 residues. The V gene's germline CDR1 is LGHNT and CDR2 FRNRAP. CDR3 loop: CASGFMTGGAGTGELFF. In DNA, the CDR3 is TGTGCTAGTGGTTTCATGACAGGGGGCGCGGGCACCGGGGAGCTGTTTTTT. Complete variable domain (other parts from reference TRBV12-5 and TRBJ2-2): DARVTQTPRHKVTEMGQEVTMRCQPILGHNTVFWYRQTMMQGLELLAYFRNRAPLDDSGMPKDRFSAEMPDATLATLKIQPSEPRDSAVYFCASGFMTGGAGTGELFFGEGSRLTVL.

The chain couples TRBV6-1 to TRBJ2-7; D possibly corresponds to TRBD1 (5 bases). CDR1 MNHNS and CDR2 SASEGT come from the germline V gene. Trimming took off 2 bases at V and 3 bases at J, with 5 bases between the two ends. The CDR3 contains 12 residues. This chain's CDR3 is CASSEQGYEQYF. DNA for the CDR3: TGTGCCAGCAGTGAACAGGGCTACGAGCAGTACTTC.

V and J are TRBV29-1 and TRBJ2-5; D may be TRBD1 (6 bases). Germline V gives CDR1 SQVTM, CDR2 ANQGSEA. The CDR3 runs 12 residues. V lost 3 bases to trimming and J lost 5 bases, with 10 bases between them. The CDR3 nucleotides are TGCAGCGTTGAGCCAGGGGAGGAGACCCAGTACTTC. This gives the protein CSVEPGEETQYF. The entire variable domain, with the rest obtained from reference TRBV29-1 and TRBJ2-5, is as follows: SAVISQKPSRDICQRGTSLTIQCQVDSQVTMMFWYRQQPGQSLTLIATANQGSEATYESGFVIDKFPISRPNLTFSTLTVSNMSPEDSSIYLCSVEPGEETQYFGPGTRLLVL.

The rearrangement joins TRBV27 to TRBJ1-2, with 10 positions matching TRBD1. The CDR3 spans 19 residues. Per the germline V gene, CDR1 is MNHEY and CDR2 is SMNVEV (reference sequence). Germline trimming cut 5 bases from V and 4 bases from J; bases unmatched to any gene: 19. CDR3 sequence (DNA): TGTGCCAGCAGTCACACTTCGGACAGGGGGAAAGCAAACGTCTATGGCTACACCTTC. It codes for CASSHTSDRGKANVYGYTF.

The V gene is TRBV30, the J gene TRBJ1-3; D uncertain. Germline CDR1 is GTSNPN and CDR2 is SVGIG (reference sequence). The CDR3 sequence is 13 residues long. Trimming cost V 5 bases and J 0 bases, with 8 bases left between them. The CDR3 DNA reads as TGTGCCTGGGACGGAGACTCTGGAAACACCATATATTTT. Translating it yields CAWDGDSGNTIYF.

The CDR3 coding sequence is TGTGCCAGCACTGTTGACAGGGCAAGCTATGGCTACACCTTC. It translates to CASTVDRASYGYTF. The genes are TRBV7-8 and TRBJ1-2; TRBD1 matches at 7 bases. The germline gives CDR1 SGHVS, CDR2 FQNEAQ. CDR3 length equals 14 residues. With V trimmed by 7 bases and J by 4 bases, 9 bases remained unmatched.

J is TRBJ2-3 and V is TRBV18, with TRBD2 as a possible D gene (6 bases). CDR1 is KGHSH and CDR2 is LQKENI in the germline V gene. With 3 bases removed from V and 1 base from J, the gap between germline ends came to 8 bases. CDR3 size: 14 residues. The CDR3 DNA follows: TGTGCCAGCTCACCCCAGCGGGGCACAGATACGCAGTATTTT. Protein product: CASSPQRGTDTQYF.

The chain recombines TRBV18 with TRBJ2-7, with 8 bases that match TRBD1. The J segment lost 4 bases and the V segment lost 3 bases, leaving 5 bases of the junction unmatched. Germline V gene sequence: CDR1 KGHSH, CDR2 LQKENI. The length of the CDR3 is 14 residues. DNA for the CDR3: TGTGCCAGCTCACCGGGACAGGAGCAGTACGAGCAGTACTTC. It yields the protein CASSPGQEQYEQYF. Drawing the rest from reference TRBV18 and TRBJ2-7, the complete variable domain is NAGVMQNPRHLVRRRGQEARLRCSPMKGHSHVYWYRQLPEEGLKFMVYLQKENIIDESGMPKERFSAEFPKEGPSILRIQQVVRGDSAAYFCASSPGQEQYEQYFGPGTRLTVT.

The V and J genes are TRBV25-1 and TRBJ2-5, with 7 bases lining up with TRBD2. The CDR3 has 14 residues. Looked up from germline, CDR1 is MGHDK and CDR2 is SYGVNS. Trimming at V came to 1 base and at J to 7 bases, leaving 6 bases not matched to a gene. The CDR3 sequence is CASSEWAGVGTQYF. CDR3 coding DNA: TGTGCCAGCAGTGAATGGGCGGGGGTCGGGACCCAGTACTTC.

The gene calls are TRBV29-1 and TRBJ1-1; maybe TRBD1 (6 bases). The V gene's germline CDR1 is SQVTM and CDR2 ANQGSEA. Trimming shortened V by 5 bases and J by 1 base, and 11 bases separated the two germline ends. The CDR3 is 13 amino acids. The CDR3 sequence is CSVYLGANTEAFF. The CDR3 DNA is TGCAGCGTTTATCTGGGGGCGAACACTGAAGCTTTCTTT.

This rearrangement joins TRBV9 to TRBJ2-1; no clear D gene. Trimming took 3 bases from V and 5 from J, leaving 9 bases between them. The CDR3 is 13 amino acids. Germline lookup yields CDR1 SGDLS and CDR2 YYNGEE. In DNA form, the CDR3 reads TGTGCCAGCAGCGCACTCCTGCACAATGAGCAGTTCTTC. Protein: CASSALLHNEQFF.

This chain uses TRBV7-9 with TRBJ2-7; possible D gene TRBD1, 5 bases. This CDR3 has 12 residues. Trimming left V 5 bases short and J 3 bases short, with 8 bases between. Germline values: CDR1 SEHNR, CDR2 FQNEAQ (reference sequence). CDR3 sequence: CASSDQGYEQYF. CDR3 nucleotides: TGTGCCAGCAGCGATCAGGGCTACGAGCAGTACTTC.